One and the same sample provided the 28 T cell receptor beta chains below, sequenced in a study of blood T cell repertoires in COVID-19. Assay: immunoSEQ multiplex PCR; the TCRdb copy retains only in-frame clones and omits some. The sample shows 200,000 to 250,000 clones, around nine tenths of them seen only once. Sequencing was carried out using peripheral blood. All receptors derive from an older woman who had recovered from COVID-19.

This chain connects TRBV28 to TRBJ2-3, with 8 bases fitting TRBD1. The J segment lost 1 base and the V segment lost 3 bases, leaving 6 bases of the junction unmatched. CDR1 and CDR2 from the germline V gene are MDHEN and SYDVKM. This CDR3 contains 16 residues. The CDR3 spells CASSLLPGQGTDTQYF. For the CDR3, the DNA is TGTGCCAGCAGTTTGTTACCGGGACAGGGCACAGATACGCAGTATTTT.

V gene TRBV6-7 combines with J gene TRBJ1-3; D is uncertain. TRBV6-7 is an ORF, with its function uncertain. The germline V and J ends were trimmed by 9 bases and 0 bases, with 9 bases remaining between them. The CDR3 sequence is 13 residues long. CDR3 residues: CARQSSSGNTIYF. In nucleotides, the CDR3 is TGTGCCAGACAGTCCTCCTCTGGAAACACCATATATTTT.

The chain couples TRBV6-5 to TRBJ1-4; 9 bases agree with TRBD1. J lost 5 bases, V lost 5 bases, and 3 bases had no gene match. The CDR3 covers 14 residues. From germline, CDR1 is MNHEY and CDR2 SVGAGI. The CDR3 loop reads CASSRQGVNEKLFF. As DNA, the CDR3 is TGTGCCAGCAGTCGACAGGGGGTAAATGAAAAACTGTTTTTT.

The chain joins TRBV15 to TRBJ2-7; D ambiguous. CDR3 length: 11 residues. Germline V lookup: CDR1 LNHNV, CDR2 YYDKDF (reference sequence). The ends were cut back, 0 bases at V and 7 bases at J, with 4 bases in the middle. CDR3 bases: TGTGCCACCAGCAGAGACGGTGAGCAGTACTTC. Translation: CATSRDGEQYF.

This clone was recorded at least ten times. The V gene is TRBV29-1, the J gene TRBJ1-1; 8 nucleotides agree with TRBD1. The trim removed 5 bases at V and 8 bases at J, leaving 13 bases unmatched. Germline V gives CDR1 SQVTM, CDR2 ANQGSEA. CDR3 length: 14 amino acids. In nucleotides, the CDR3 is TGCAGCGTTTCAGTAACAGGGGGATCTCAGGAAGCTTTCTTT. It yields the protein CSVSVTGGSQEAFF.

The chain links TRBV7-2 to TRBJ2-3; no definite D call. Germline V gene lookup returns CDR1 SGHTA and CDR2 FQGNSA. Trimming removed 3 bases from V and 7 bases from J, with 14 bases in between. This CDR3 spans 14 amino acids. Here the CDR3 reads CASSLTELLNTQYF. For the CDR3, the DNA is TGTGCCAGCAGCTTGACGGAACTACTGAATACGCAGTATTTT. Looking up the rest from reference TRBV7-2 and TRBJ2-3 gives the full variable domain: GAGVSQSPSNKVTEKGKDVELRCDPISGHTALYWYRQSLGQGLEFLIYFQGNSAPDKSGLPSDRFSAERTGGSVSTLTIQRTQQEDSAVYLCASSLTELLNTQYFGPGTRLTVL.

The chain combines TRBV2 with TRBJ1-2, with 11 bases lining up with TRBD1. J lost 8 bases, V lost 6 bases, and 8 bases had no gene match. The germline gives CDR1 SNHLY, CDR2 FYNNEI. The CDR3 consists of 14 residues. The DNA for the CDR3 is TGTGCCAGCAGCTACGGGGACAGGGGGGTCGGCTACACCTTC. This sequence encodes CASSYGDRGVGYTF.

The V gene is TRBV19, the J gene TRBJ1-1; D gene ambiguous. V was pared by 1 base and J by 11 bases, with 14 bases between. The CDR3 sequence is 13 residues long. In germline, CDR1 is LNHDA, CDR2 SQIVND (reference sequence). CDR3 DNA sequence: TGTGCCAGTAGTATAGTTCCAAATGGAGTGGCTTTCTTT. Its translation is CASSIVPNGVAFF.

The chain combines TRBV19 with TRBJ1-1; possibly TRBD1 for D (5 bases). This CDR3 contains 14 residues. CDR1 is LNHDA, CDR2 SQIVND, per germline (reference sequence). Trimming pared 8 bases from V and 1 base from J, leaving 14 bases between. The CDR3 bases are TGTGCCAGTGGAGCAGGGAGGGCGAACACTGAAGCTTTCTTT. Encoded protein: CASGAGRANTEAFF.

The J gene is TRBJ2-3, the V gene TRBV5-8, with TRBD2 matching over 8 bases. CDR3 length: 16 amino acids. With 4 bases clipped from V and 0 bases from J, the junction kept 7 bases outside the gene matches. Germline assignment: CDR1 SGHTS and CDR2 YDEGEE. CDR3 DNA sequence: TGTGCCAGCAGCCACGGGGGGGTTCCTAGCACAGATACGCAGTATTTT. Its translation is CASSHGGVPSTDTQYF.

The rearrangement uses TRBV15 and TRBJ2-3, with 7 positions matching TRBD2. This CDR3 comprises 11 residues. Germline V gives CDR1 LNHNV, CDR2 YYDKDF (reference sequence). Trimming took 6 bases from V and 7 from J; bases not matched to a gene: 1. In DNA, the CDR3 is TGTGCCACCAGAGCGGGGTATACGCAGTATTTT. It is translated as CATRAGYTQYF.

The rearrangement uses TRBV7-2 and TRBJ2-7, with D unresolved. The CDR3 consists of 14 residues. Germline CDR1 reads SGHTA; CDR2 reads FQGNSA. V was trimmed by 4 bases and J by 4 bases, leaving 14 bases between them. CDR3: CASSSRPGGYEQYF. The CDR3 DNA follows: TGTGCCAGCAGCTCCCGACCGGGTGGGTACGAGCAGTACTTC.

CDR3 DNA sequence: TGTGCCAGCAGCCTGACCAGGGGTCAGGGACCCGGGGAGCTGTTTTTT. Translation: CASSLTRGQGPGELFF. The genes are TRBV6-6 and TRBJ2-2; D perhaps matches TRBD1 (6 bases). The germline CDR1 and CDR2 sequences are MNHNY and SVGAGI (reference sequence). The CDR3 is made up of 16 amino acids. Trimming left V 6 bases short and J 6 bases short, with 20 bases between.

The V call is TRBV6-5, the J call TRBJ1-5, with 8 bases identical to TRBD1. The junction had 12 bases not matched to a gene; V was cut back by 7 bases and J by 7 bases. This CDR3 is 15 amino acids long. Germline CDR1 MNHEY, CDR2 SVGAGI. CDR3 sequence: CASKRGQAAGQPQHF. DNA for the CDR3: TGTGCCAGCAAGAGGGGACAGGCCGCCGGACAGCCCCAGCATTTT.

The V gene is TRBV11-2, the J gene TRBJ2-4; D not resolved. Trimming pared 3 bases from V and 6 bases from J, leaving 12 bases between. Germline-derived CDR1 and CDR2 are SGHAT and FQNNGV. The CDR3 totals 14 residues. CDR3 nucleotide sequence: TGTGCCAGCAGCTTCGCTTCTCCGGGAAACATTCAGTACTTC. This sequence encodes CASSFASPGNIQYF.

The table lists this clone with a count of one. V is TRBV5-1 and J is TRBJ2-7; D is ambiguous. Germline V CDR1 and CDR2: SGHRS, YFSETQ. CDR3 length: 15 amino acids. Trimming took off 4 bases at V and 1 base at J, with 15 bases between the two ends. The CDR3 DNA is TGCGCCAGCAGCACTACCGGGTTACCTTCCTACGAGCAGTACTTC. Translation gives CASSTTGLPSYEQYF.

CDR3 sequence: CASSLEPGGITEAFF. The CDR3, as DNA: TGCGCCAGCAGCTTGGAGCCAGGGGGAATCACTGAAGCTTTCTTT. This chain uses TRBV5-1 with TRBJ1-1; the match to TRBD1 covers 7 bases. CDR1 SGHRS and CDR2 YFSETQ come from the germline V gene. J lost 4 bases, V lost 0 bases, and 6 bases had no gene match. CDR3 length equals 15 residues.

V and J are TRBV2 and TRBJ2-5; D is unresolved. CDR3 length: 13 amino acids. V lost 5 bases and J lost 2, with 9 bases in between. Germline CDR1 is SNHLY and CDR2 is FYNNEI. The CDR3 DNA sequence: TGTGCCAGCAGTCGACACTTGCAAGAGACCCAGTACTTC. Translated: CASSRHLQETQYF.

V and J are TRBV27 and TRBJ2-5, with D possibly matching TRBD2 (5 bases). Deletions cut 2 bases from V and 6 bases from J, with 10 bases between. This CDR3 contains 13 residues. Germline assignment: CDR1 MNHEY and CDR2 SMNVEV (reference sequence). In DNA, the CDR3 is TGTGCCAGCAGTTTAGACGGGATTCAGACCCAGTACTTC. Protein: CASSLDGIQTQYF.

The V and J genes are TRBV7-2 and TRBJ2-1; D is possibly TRBD2 (6 bases). Germline loops: CDR1 SGHTA, CDR2 FQGNSA. The CDR3 runs 17 residues. Trimming took 7 bases from V and 0 from J, leaving 19 bases between them. As DNA, the CDR3 is TGTGCCAGCACCCCGTTGGTAGCGGTGAGCTCCTACAATGAGCAGTTCTTC. This encodes CASTPLVAVSSYNEQFF.

This rearrangement joins TRBV5-4 to TRBJ1-5, with D possibly being TRBD1 (5 bases). CDR1 is SGHNT and CDR2 is YYREEE in the germline V gene (reference sequence). This CDR3 region has 13 residues. Trimming removed 2 bases at V and 7 bases at J, with 10 bases between. CDR3 loop: CASSFSGGQPQHF. The DNA of the CDR3 is TGTGCCAGCAGCTTTTCGGGGGGGCAGCCCCAGCATTTT.

This clone has just one count. The CDR3 here is CASSGRDRSIADTQYF. CDR3 nucleotides: TGTGCCAGCAGTGGCCGGGACAGGTCAATTGCAGATACGCAGTATTTT. The chain carries TRBV6-1 and TRBJ2-3, with 8 bases that match TRBD1. Looked up from germline, CDR1 is MNHNS and CDR2 is SASEGT. CDR3 length: 16 residues. With 4 bases clipped from V and 4 bases from J, the junction kept 10 bases outside the gene matches.

V usage is TRBV7-3 and J usage is TRBJ2-5, with 9 bases fitting TRBD2. Losses at the gene ends were 1 base for V and 8 bases for J; bases not matched to a gene: 11. Germline CDR1 SGHTA, CDR2 FQGTGA. CDR3 length: 16 amino acids. The CDR3 is CASSLRTGAGGETQYF. The CDR3, as DNA: TGTGCCAGCAGCTTAAGAACAGGAGCGGGGGGAGAAACCCAGTACTTC.

This chain joins TRBV20-1 and TRBJ2-3; a possible D gene is TRBD1 (5 bases). V shed 6 bases and J shed 5 bases, with 6 bases lying between them. CDR3 length: 10 residues. The germline V gene has CDR1 DFQATT and CDR2 SNEGSKA (reference sequence). CDR3 in amino acids: CSARVDTQYF. DNA for the CDR3: TGCAGTGCCAGGGTAGATACGCAGTATTTT.

The chain carries TRBV29-1 and TRBJ1-3, with D possibly being TRBD1 (5 bases). This CDR3 has 13 amino acids. Germline V CDR1 and CDR2: SQVTM, ANQGSEA. Trimming took 6 bases from V and 0 from J, leaving 9 bases between them. The CDR3 nucleotides are TGCAGCGTCTTGACAGACTCTGGAAACACCATATATTTT. This sequence encodes CSVLTDSGNTIYF.

V is TRBV4-3 and J is TRBJ2-7; tentatively, D is TRBD2 (6 bases). Germline values: CDR1 LGHNA, CDR2 YSLEER. There are 15 residues in the CDR3. Trimming stripped 0 bases from V and 3 bases from J, with 12 bases between. The DNA for the CDR3 is TGCGCCAGCAGCCAAGACCACGGGGGTTACTACGAGCAGTACTTC. Its translation: CASSQDHGGYYEQYF.

The rearrangement uses TRBV5-1 and TRBJ1-4; possible D gene TRBD1, 5 bases. Germline CDR1 and CDR2: SGHRS and YFSETQ. V lost 3 bases and J lost 7, with 13 bases in between. The CDR3 covers 14 residues. The CDR3, as DNA: TGCGCCAGCAGCTGGGGGGGAGTCGGTGAAAAACTGTTTTTT. It specifies CASSWGGVGEKLFF.

This sequence joins TRBV6-5 and TRBJ2-5; 7 nucleotides line up with TRBD2. This CDR3 contains 14 residues. Trimming removed 6 bases from V and 0 bases from J; junction bases left unmatched: 4. Germline assignment: CDR1 MNHEY and CDR2 SVGAGI. CDR3 in DNA: TGTGCCAGCAGCCTCGCGGGGGACCAAGAGACCCAGTACTTC. This sequence encodes CASSLAGDQETQYF.